The 19 T cell receptor beta chains below come from one sample, sequenced in a study of T cell responses to AZD1222 COVID-19 vaccine. Some clones are missing from TCRdb's copy, which holds only in-frame ones; the method was immunoSEQ multiplex PCR. Among about 150,000 clones listed, around 88% were seen once. Specimen: peripheral blood, collected on day 0 of MenACWY control vaccination. Source of these receptors: an adult in good health.

The genes are TRBV6-2 or TRBV6-3 and TRBJ2-2; a weak D match, TRBD1 (5 bases). The CDR3 is 16 amino acids. The V end was cut by 2 bases, the J end by 5 bases, with 15 bases between. Looked up from germline, CDR1 is MNHEY and CDR2 is SVGEGT. The CDR3 sequence is CASSYPQGQRTGELFF. DNA for the CDR3: TGTGCCAGCAGTTACCCGCAGGGCCAACGAACCGGGGAGCTGTTTTTT.

V and J are TRBV9 and TRBJ2-7, with a weak D call TRBD1 (5 bases). V gave up 2 bases and J gave up 0 bases, with 9 bases separating them. The V gene's germline CDR1 is SGDLS and CDR2 YYNGEE. The length of the CDR3 is 14 residues. CDR3 sequence: CASSVTGSSYEQYF. Here the CDR3 DNA reads TGTGCCAGCAGCGTTACAGGTAGCTCCTACGAGCAGTACTTC.

The V and J genes are TRBV4-1 and TRBJ1-6; D is uncertain. The CDR3 totals 14 residues. V was cut by 0 bases and J by 2 bases, with 2 bases left in between. Germline-derived CDR1 and CDR2 are MGHRA and YSYEKL. The CDR3 DNA sequence: TGCGCCAGCAGCCAAGAAACCTATAATTCACCCCTCCACTTT. This codes for CASSQETYNSPLHF.

CDR3 bases: TGTGCCAGCAGCTTCGCGCAGGAGCAGTACTTC. It is translated as CASSFAQEQYF. V is TRBV5-6 and J is TRBJ2-7, with D hard to call. Germline V gene data show CDR1 as SGHDT and CDR2 as YYEEEE. The V and J ends lost 2 bases and 7 bases respectively, with 7 bases between them. There are 11 residues in the CDR3.

The V and J genes are TRBV7-2 and TRBJ2-3, with TRBD2 identical over 15 bases. This CDR3 is 18 amino acids long. V lost 4 bases to trimming and J lost 3 bases; unmatched junction nucleotides: 8. Germline CDR1 reads SGHTA; CDR2 reads FQGNSA. The CDR3 is CASSSIGLAGGPTDTQYF. The CDR3 region has the DNA TGTGCCAGCAGCTCAATCGGACTAGCGGGGGGGCCGACAGATACGCAGTATTTT. Looking up the rest from reference TRBV7-2 and TRBJ2-3 gives the full variable domain: GAGVSQSPSNKVTEKGKDVELRCDPISGHTALYWYRQSLGQGLEFLIYFQGNSAPDKSGLPSDRFSAERTGGSVSTLTIQRTQQEDSAVYLCASSSIGLAGGPTDTQYFGPGTRLTVL.

The chain combines TRBV28 with TRBJ2-5; D remains unclear. Trimming took off 7 bases at V and 2 bases at J, with 17 bases between the two ends. The CDR3 totals 15 residues. Germline CDR1 reads MDHEN; CDR2 reads SYDVKM. The CDR3 DNA follows: TGTGCCAGCAAAAAGCCGGCCCCGTGGCAAGAGACCCAGTACTTC. Its translation is CASKKPAPWQETQYF.

The V and J genes are TRBV18 and TRBJ1-1, with 8 bases lining up with TRBD1. CDR3 length equals 14 residues. Per germline, CDR1 KGHSH and CDR2 LQKENI. V shed 7 bases and J 4 bases; nucleotides not matched to a gene: 8. The CDR3 reads CASLGQGARTEAFF. The CDR3 DNA is TGTGCCAGCTTAGGGCAGGGGGCGCGCACTGAAGCTTTCTTT. The full variable domain, completed using reference TRBV18 and TRBJ1-1, is NAGVMQNPRHLVRRRGQEARLRCSPMKGHSHVYWYRQLPEEGLKFMVYLQKENIIDESGMPKERFSAEFPKEGPSILRIQQVVRGDSAAYFCASLGQGARTEAFFGQGTRLTVV.

The rearrangement uses TRBV12-1 and TRBJ1-1. TRBV12-1 is reported as a pseudogene. The CDR3 covers 11 residues. CDR3 DNA sequence: TGTGCCAGCAGCCTGAGGTTTGAAGCTTTCTTT. Translating it yields CASSLRFEAFF.

This chain uses TRBV9 with TRBJ1-1; no clear D gene. V was clipped by 4 bases and J by 5 bases, with 9 bases between them. CDR1 and CDR2 from the germline V gene are SGDLS and YYNGEE. The CDR3 runs 12 residues. CDR3: CASSPAGTEAFF. CDR3 sequence (DNA): TGTGCCAGCAGCCCAGCGGGAACTGAAGCTTTCTTT.

This chain connects TRBV28 to TRBJ1-5; D gene uncertain. The germline gives CDR1 MDHEN, CDR2 SYDVKM. V gave up 2 bases and J gave up 7 bases, with 12 bases separating them. The CDR3 extends over 14 amino acids. The CDR3 here is CASSLEGKGQPQHF. CDR3 in DNA: TGTGCCAGCAGTTTAGAGGGTAAAGGGCAGCCCCAGCATTTT.

V is TRBV12-3 or TRBV12-4 and J is TRBJ2-5; the D is unclear. Trimming stripped 4 bases from V and 7 bases from J, with 7 bases between. The CDR3 totals 11 residues. CDR3 sequence reads: CASSYGGTQYF. CDR3 sequence (DNA): TGTGCCAGCAGTTACGGCGGGACCCAGTACTTC.

Comment on this clone: The same CDR3 is also encoded by other DNA sequences in this sample. The V call is TRBV5-1, the J call TRBJ2-2; tentatively, D is TRBD1 (6 bases). There are 15 residues in the CDR3. The V end was cut by 2 bases, the J end by 4 bases, with 12 bases between. Germline-derived CDR1 and CDR2 are SGHRS and YFSETQ. In nucleotides, the CDR3 is TGCGCCAGCAGCTTACCCCAGGGGACCACCGGGGAGCTGTTTTTT. Its translation is CASSLPQGTTGELFF.

A single count supports this clone. The chain recombines TRBV5-1 with TRBJ1-2; D call uncertain. In germline, CDR1 is SGHRS, CDR2 YFSETQ. This CDR3 contains 14 residues. With 0 bases removed from V and 0 bases from J, the gap between germline ends came to 6 bases. DNA of the CDR3: TGCGCCAGCAGCTTGGGGTCCGCTAACTATGGCTACACCTTC. Protein product: CASSLGSANYGYTF.

The chain joins TRBV11-3 to TRBJ2-1, with D perhaps TRBD1 or TRBD2 (6 bases each). This CDR3 has 13 amino acids. Per germline, CDR1 SGHNT and CDR2 YENEEA. The ends were cut back, 5 bases at V and 8 bases at J, with 13 bases in the middle. The CDR3 DNA reads as TGTGCCAGCAGCCTAGGGGGGCTAGATGAGCAGTTCTTC. It specifies CASSLGGLDEQFF. The full variable domain, in which reference TRBV11-3 and TRBJ2-1 provide the parts outside the CDR3, is EAGVVQSPRYKIIEKKQPVAFWCNPISGHNTLYWYLQNLGQGPELLIRYENEEAVDDSQLPKDRFSAERLKGVDSTLKIQPAELGDSAVYLCASSLGGLDEQFFGPGTRLTVL.

The V call is TRBV7-2, the J call TRBJ2-3; TRBD1 or TRBD2 may be the D gene (6 bases each). The ends were cut back, 5 bases at V and 9 bases at J, with 21 bases in the middle. Germline V gives CDR1 SGHTA, CDR2 FQGNSA. The CDR3 sequence is 15 residues long. CDR3 coding DNA: TGTGCCAGCAGCCCCCCGCGAGGGGGGCAGGGGACGCAGTATTTT. This translates into CASSPPRGGQGTQYF.

This chain joins TRBV5-1 and TRBJ2-5; D ambiguous. V lost 1 base and J lost 6, with 7 bases in between. The CDR3 runs to 12 residues. Germline V lookup: CDR1 SGHRS, CDR2 YFSETQ. The CDR3, as DNA: TGCGCCAGCAGCTTGAAGGGTCAGACCCAGTACTTC. It yields the protein CASSLKGQTQYF.

The rearrangement uses TRBV25-1 and TRBJ2-5, with D unresolved. The ends were cut back, 1 base at V and 2 bases at J, with 11 bases in the middle. Germline V gene lookup returns CDR1 MGHDK and CDR2 SYGVNS. This CDR3 is built from 15 residues. CDR3 sequence reads: CASSELIQYQETQYF. CDR3 sequence (DNA): TGTGCCAGCAGTGAATTAATACAGTATCAAGAGACCCAGTACTTC.

The CDR3 nucleotides are TGTGCCAGCTCACCACCCGACTCCACGACGCAGTATTTT. Translation gives CASSPPDSTTQYF. This rearrangement joins TRBV18 to TRBJ2-3; no definite D call. Trimming removed 0 bases from V and 9 bases from J, with 10 bases in between. The CDR3 is 13 amino acids. Germline V gene lookup returns CDR1 KGHSH and CDR2 LQKENI. The full variable domain, its missing parts supplied by reference TRBV18 and TRBJ2-3, is NAGVMQNPRHLVRRRGQEARLRCSPMKGHSHVYWYRQLPEEGLKFMVYLQKENIIDESGMPKERFSAEFPKEGPSILRIQQVVRGDSAAYFCASSPPDSTTQYFGPGTRLTVL.

The rearrangement uses TRBV4-2 and TRBJ2-7; D is possibly TRBD1 or TRBD2 (6 bases each). The CDR3 covers 16 residues. The V end was cut by 3 bases, the J end by 2 bases, with 17 bases between. Germline V lookup: CDR1 LGHNA, CDR2 YNFKEQ. In nucleotides, the CDR3 is TGTGCCAGCAGCCAGACAGGCGGGACCATACCCTACGAGCAGTACTTC. As protein: CASSQTGGTIPYEQYF.